One and the same sample provided the 29 T cell receptor beta chains below, sequenced in a study of blood T cell repertoires in COVID-19. Sequencing used immunoSEQ multiplex PCR; TCRdb keeps in-frame clones, though not all of them. The table shows about 200,000 clones, with roughly 90% occurring only once. Material for sequencing was PBMCs or T cells enriched from blood (not recorded which). Every receptor here comes from a young woman who had recovered from COVID-19.

This chain links TRBV3-1 (or the pseudogene TRBV3-2) with TRBJ1-3, with 8 bases fitting TRBD1. This CDR3 is 15 amino acids long. Germline-derived CDR1 and CDR2 are LGHDT and YNNKEL (reference sequence). The V segment lost 4 bases and the J segment 0 bases; nucleotides outside the gene matches: 2. The CDR3 region is CASSPDRGSGNTIYF. DNA for the CDR3: TGTGCCAGCAGCCCAGACAGGGGCTCTGGAAACACCATATATTTT.

The V and J genes are TRBV4-1 and TRBJ2-4; D is possibly TRBD1 (5 bases). CDR1 and CDR2 from the germline V gene are MGHRA and YSYEKL. The CDR3 sequence is 19 residues long. The ends were cut back, 1 base at V and 2 bases at J, with 21 bases in the middle. The CDR3 bases are TGCGCCAGCAGCCAAGCTGGGGCCCGGGTGACAGACTCCAAAAACATTCAGTACTTC. This sequence encodes CASSQAGARVTDSKNIQYF.

CDR3 region: CASTPDRAYYGYTF. The DNA of the CDR3 is TGTGCCAGCACCCCGGACAGGGCCTATTATGGCTACACCTTC. The chain recombines TRBV6-5 with TRBJ1-2; 8 bases are shared with TRBD1. The CDR3 totals 14 residues. V shed 7 bases and J 5 bases; nucleotides not matched to a gene: 9. Germline V lookup: CDR1 MNHEY, CDR2 SVGAGI.

V is TRBV29-1 and J is TRBJ2-5; 7 positions agree with TRBD2. CDR1 and CDR2 (germline): SQVTM, ANQGSEA. There are 13 residues in the CDR3. Trimming removed 4 bases from V and 0 bases from J; junction bases left unmatched: 2. CDR3: CSVGRGYQETQYF. CDR3 bases: TGCAGCGTTGGGCGGGGGTACCAAGAGACCCAGTACTTC.

The chain couples TRBV4-2 to TRBJ2-1; 9 bases agree with TRBD2. The CDR3 sequence is 14 residues long. V lost 4 bases and J lost 7; bases outside the gene matches: 5. The germline gives CDR1 LGHNA, CDR2 YNFKEQ. The CDR3 DNA follows: TGTGCCAGCAGCCTAAGACTAGCGGAGAATGAGCAGTTCTTC. This translates into CASSLRLAENEQFF.

DNA of the CDR3: TGTGCCAGCAGTTTAGACCCAGGAGGGAACTATGGCTACACCTTC. It is translated as CASSLDPGGNYGYTF. The V and J genes are TRBV27 and TRBJ1-2; D remains unclear. Trimming cost V 2 bases and J 2 bases, with 12 bases left between them. Germline assignment: CDR1 MNHEY and CDR2 SMNVEV (reference sequence). The CDR3 consists of 15 residues.

The rearrangement joins TRBV10-3 to TRBJ1-5; possibly TRBD1 for D (6 bases). The CDR3 is 15 amino acids. Germline V gene sequence: CDR1 ENHRY, CDR2 SYGVKD. V was trimmed by 3 bases and J by 4 bases, leaving 13 bases between them. For the CDR3, the DNA is TGTGCCATCAGTGATTCTCCAGGGGATAATCAGCCCCAGCATTTT. It is translated as CAISDSPGDNQPQHF.

V gene TRBV15 combines with J gene TRBJ2-2; the D gene is possibly TRBD1 (5 bases). V was pared by 3 bases and J by 4 bases, with 15 bases between. The CDR3 extends over 16 amino acids. Germline CDR1 reads LNHNV; CDR2 reads YYDKDF (reference sequence). The CDR3 nucleotides read TGTGCCACCAGCAGTGAGACAGCCCTCGGCACCGGGGAGCTGTTTTTT. Translating it yields CATSSETALGTGELFF.

This chain links TRBV2 with TRBJ1-6; possible D gene TRBD1, 5 bases. CDR3 length equals 15 residues. Trimming cost V 8 bases and J 7 bases, with 18 bases left between them. Germline CDR1 is SNHLY and CDR2 is FYNNEI. In nucleotides, the CDR3 is TGTGCCAGCGCAGCTCGGGGGGAGAAGAATTCACCCCTCCACTTT. It yields the protein CASAARGEKNSPLHF.

This rearrangement joins TRBV4-1 to TRBJ1-4; weak D call: TRBD1 (5 bases). This CDR3 has 15 amino acids. V was clipped by 0 bases and J by 6 bases, with 11 bases between them. Germline V CDR1 and CDR2: MGHRA, YSYEKL. CDR3 nucleotide sequence: TGCGCCAGCAGCCAAGATGGGGCATATCATGAAAAACTGTTTTTT. Translation gives CASSQDGAYHEKLFF.

The count of this clone is one. This chain uses TRBV5-4 with TRBJ2-7; unclear D gene. Trimming shortened V by 1 base and J by 0 bases, and 5 bases separated the two germline ends. This CDR3 contains 13 residues. Germline V gives CDR1 SGHNT, CDR2 YYREEE (reference sequence). CDR3 in amino acids: CASSLYSSYEQYF. The CDR3 DNA is TGTGCCAGCAGCTTGTATTCCTCCTACGAGCAGTACTTC.

This chain links TRBV30 with TRBJ1-6, with D possibly TRBD1 on 5 matching bases. The CDR3 spans 14 residues. Trimming left V 5 bases short and J 6 bases short, with 14 bases between. Germline V lookup: CDR1 GTSNPN, CDR2 SVGIG (reference sequence). The CDR3: CAWGDGGLNSPLHF. DNA for the CDR3: TGTGCCTGGGGAGACGGGGGACTTAATTCACCCCTCCACTTT. The whole variable domain, remainder taken from reference TRBV30 and TRBJ1-6, is SQTIHQWPATLVQPVGSPLSLECTVEGTSNPNLYWYRQAAGRGLQLLFYSVGIGQISSEVPQNLSASRPQDRQFILSSKKLLLSDSGFYLCAWGDGGLNSPLHFGNGTRLTVT.

This sequence joins TRBV9 and TRBJ2-3; 8 bases fit TRBD2. The V gene end was trimmed by 2 bases and the J gene end by 4 bases; junction bases not matched to a gene: 6. The CDR3 spans 15 residues. In germline, CDR1 is SGDLS, CDR2 YYNGEE. Here the CDR3 DNA reads TGTGCCAGCAGCGTGTCCAGCGGGGGACCAGATACGCAGTATTTT. Translating it yields CASSVSSGGPDTQYF.

The chain carries TRBV7-9 and TRBJ1-1; no firm D call. V shed 4 bases and J shed 6 bases, with 9 bases lying between them. The CDR3 covers 12 residues. Looked up from germline, CDR1 is SEHNR and CDR2 is FQNEAQ (reference sequence). The CDR3 bases are TGTGCCAGCAGCTCTTCCGGTCCTGAAGCTTTCTTT. Its protein is CASSSSGPEAFF.

The chain employs TRBV14 and TRBJ1-2; 7 nucleotides match TRBD1. Germline assignment: CDR1 SGHDN and CDR2 FVKESK. The CDR3 is made up of 16 amino acids. Trimming removed 3 bases from V and 2 bases from J; junction bases left unmatched: 9. CDR3 protein: CASSHGGQESNYGYTF. DNA of the CDR3: TGTGCCAGCAGCCACGGAGGACAGGAATCCAACTATGGCTACACCTTC.

J is TRBJ2-7 and V is TRBV30; 8 bases align to TRBD1. Germline lookup yields CDR1 GTSNPN and CDR2 SVGIG (reference sequence). The length of the CDR3 is 13 residues. After removal of 2 bases from V and 2 bases from J, the junction contained 2 bases not matched to a gene. CDR3 sequence reads: CAWSRTGPYEQYF. The CDR3 region has the DNA TGTGCCTGGAGTCGGACAGGGCCCTACGAGCAGTACTTC.

The V gene is TRBV5-6, the J gene TRBJ2-7; 8 nucleotides agree with TRBD1. V shed 3 bases and J 1 base; nucleotides not matched to a gene: 12. Germline CDR1 reads SGHDT; CDR2 reads YYEEEE. There are 17 residues in the CDR3. The CDR3 sequence is CASSWEPGTGTSYEQYF. Written as DNA, the CDR3 is TGTGCCAGCAGCTGGGAACCGGGGACAGGTACTTCCTACGAGCAGTACTTC. Based on the CDR3 plus reference TRBV5-6 and TRBJ2-7, the full variable domain is DAGVTQSPTHLIKTRGQQVTLRCSPKSGHDTVSWYQQALGQGPQFIFQYYEEEERQRGNFPDRFSGHQFPNYSSELNVNALLLGDSALYLCASSWEPGTGTSYEQYFGPGTRLTVT.

This sequence joins TRBV28 and TRBJ2-3; D is uncertain. This CDR3 is built from 15 residues. Germline assignment: CDR1 MDHEN and CDR2 SYDVKM. V was trimmed by 2 bases and J by 0 bases, leaving 9 bases between them. This CDR3 reads CASSLEAGSTDTQYF. The CDR3 DNA sequence: TGTGCCAGCAGTTTAGAGGCCGGTAGCACAGATACGCAGTATTTT.

The V and J genes are TRBV7-7 and TRBJ1-5; D remains ambiguous. Between the trimmed V and J ends, which lost 6 bases and 2 bases, there was a span of 20 bases. The CDR3 is 17 amino acids. CDR1 and CDR2 (germline): SSHAT, FNYEAQ (reference sequence). CDR3 sequence: CASRAGGPEEGNQPQHF. The DNA of the CDR3 is TGTGCCAGCAGGGCCGGCGGGCCCGAGGAGGGCAATCAGCCCCAGCATTTT. Combining the CDR3 with reference TRBV7-7 and TRBJ1-5 gives the whole variable domain GAGVSQSPRYKVTKRGQDVTLRCDPISSHATLYWYQQALGQGPEFLTYFNYEAQPDKSGLPSDRFSAERPEGSISTLTIQRTEQRDSAMYRCASRAGGPEEGNQPQHFGDGTRLSIL.

The chain recombines TRBV2 with TRBJ1-2, with D perhaps TRBD1 (5 bases). Trimming took 7 bases from V and 7 from J, leaving 25 bases between them. Germline V gene lookup returns CDR1 SNHLY and CDR2 FYNNEI. The CDR3 is made up of 16 amino acids. CDR3 DNA: TGTGCCAGCACCCCGAGGCGAAAAGAAGGGGAGGTTGGCTACACCTTC. Translating gives CASTPRRKEGEVGYTF.

This chain uses TRBV2 with TRBJ1-1, with a tentative D call TRBD1 (6 bases). The V end was cut by 8 bases, the J end by 0 bases, with 10 bases between. This CDR3 comprises 13 residues. Germline V gene data show CDR1 as SNHLY and CDR2 as FYNNEI. The CDR3 DNA reads TGTGCCAGCGGCGGACAGTTGAACACTGAAGCTTTCTTT. It encodes CASGGQLNTEAFF.

The chain uses TRBV18 and TRBJ2-5; TRBD1 agrees at 8 bases. Germline trimming cut 3 bases from V and 0 bases from J; bases unmatched to any gene: 12. Germline values: CDR1 KGHSH, CDR2 LQKENI. The CDR3 has 18 amino acids. The CDR3 nucleotides are TGTGCCAGCTCACCTCTACCGTGGACAGGGTTTTACCAAGAGACCCAGTACTTC. It encodes CASSPLPWTGFYQETQYF.

The chain combines TRBV27 with TRBJ1-1, with D possibly being TRBD1 (5 bases). Germline CDR1 reads MNHEY; CDR2 reads SMNVEV (reference sequence). V was trimmed by 7 bases and J by 2 bases, leaving 11 bases between them. The CDR3 runs to 13 residues. The CDR3 region is CASKPRENTEAFF. The CDR3 DNA sequence: TGTGCCAGCAAACCCAGGGAAAACACTGAAGCTTTCTTT.

This chain joins TRBV7-9 and TRBJ2-7; 7 bases are a match to TRBD1. The CDR3 covers 14 residues. V dropped 4 bases and J dropped 3; count of bases not matched to a gene: 6. Looked up from germline, CDR1 is SEHNR and CDR2 is FQNEAQ (reference sequence). CDR3 in amino acids: CASSSRDSRYEQYF. As DNA, the CDR3 is TGTGCCAGCAGCTCCCGGGACAGCCGCTACGAGCAGTACTTC.

The chain employs TRBV27 and TRBJ2-2; TRBD2 matches at 8 bases. The CDR3 spans 15 residues. The germline gives CDR1 MNHEY, CDR2 SMNVEV (reference sequence). V dropped 7 bases and J dropped 6; count of bases not matched to a gene: 10. CDR3 amino acids: CASKISGGPAGELFF. CDR3 DNA sequence: TGTGCCAGCAAAATTTCGGGGGGGCCAGCCGGGGAGCTGTTTTTT.

The rearrangement joins TRBV12-5 to TRBJ2-5; tentative D call: TRBD2 (6 bases). The V and J ends lost 7 bases and 4 bases respectively, with 16 bases between them. The CDR3 loop spans 14 amino acids. The germline V gene encodes CDR1 LGHNT and CDR2 FRNRAP. In DNA, the CDR3 is TGTGCTAGTGCCTCGACATTGGGGGGAGAGACCCAGTACTTC. This codes for CASASTLGGETQYF.

This sequence joins TRBV10-1 and TRBJ2-5; 9 positions match TRBD1. Germline CDR1 and CDR2: WNHNN and SYGVQD (reference sequence). CDR3 length: 14 residues. V was pared by 3 bases and J by 5 bases, with 4 bases of the junction left unmatched. DNA for the CDR3: TGCGCCAGCAGTGAAGACAGGGGGTCCGAGACCCAGTACTTC. Translated: CASSEDRGSETQYF.

The chain is built from TRBV29-1 and TRBJ1-1, with a weak D call TRBD1 (6 bases). The germline CDR1 and CDR2 sequences are SQVTM and ANQGSEA. There are 14 residues in the CDR3. The ends were cut back, 2 bases at V and 0 bases at J, with 10 bases in the middle. CDR3 coding DNA: TGCAGCGTTGAAAAGGGGGTAATGAACACTGAAGCTTTCTTT. Protein: CSVEKGVMNTEAFF.

This clone is a singleton in its sample. The chain combines TRBV11-3 with TRBJ2-1; TRBD1 matches at 9 bases. Germline-derived CDR1 and CDR2 are SGHNT and YENEEA. CDR3 size: 15 residues. Unmatched junction bases numbered 5, after V lost 5 bases and J lost 3 bases. The CDR3: CASSKGQGGYNEQFF. CDR3 sequence (DNA): TGTGCCAGCAGCAAGGGACAGGGCGGCTACAATGAGCAGTTCTTC.